The present T cell receptor beta chain was sequenced within a study of technical replicates of blood from a few donors. V was cut by 2 bases and J by 10 bases, with 17 bases left in between. The V gene's germline CDR1 is SGHKS and CDR2 YYEKEE (reference sequence). The CDR3 contains 14 residues. TCRdb's copy holds only in-frame clones and misses some; the assay was immunoSEQ multiplex PCR. The table lists about 13,000 clones, roughly 77% of them singletons. This clonotype was obtained from a human donor in good health. Sequencing was carried out using PBMCs. The gene calls are TRBV5-5 and TRBJ2-3, with TRBD1 as a possible D gene (6 bases). CDR3 sequence: CASSFGNSQGPQYF. The DNA for the CDR3 is TGTGCCAGCAGCTTCGGTAACTCTCAGGGGCCGCAGTATTTT.